A single sample is the source of the 9 T cell receptor beta chains below, sequenced in a study of OX40 agonist ivuxolimab in advanced cancers. Receptor libraries were prepared by the immunoSEQ multiplex PCR assay. TCRdb took over this immuneACCESS table, retaining in-frame rearrangements with V and J assigned. Such tables are incomplete; in checked studies, under half of the missing clones stem from an unresolved V gene, and the remainder is unexplained. This sample has roughly 15,000 clones in its table, and around 80% of those were observed once. 25% to 30% of the sample comes from the top ten. This specimen consisted of CD4+ or CD8+ T cells sorted from blood, obtained in a trial of the OX40 agonist ivuxolimab. These receptors all stem from an adult with an advanced solid tumor such as melanoma, head and neck, liver or kidney cancer.

The genes are TRBV5-5 and TRBJ2-2, with D unresolved. This CDR3 has 12 residues. The ends were cut back, 6 bases at V and 7 bases at J, with 10 bases in the middle. CDR1 SGHKS and CDR2 YYEKEE come from the germline V gene (reference sequence). The DNA of the CDR3 is TGTGCCAGCACGCTATCCAGCGGGGAGCTGTTTTTT. Its translation: CASTLSSGELFF.

V gene TRBV13 combines with J gene TRBJ2-2; D gene uncertain. The germline CDR1 and CDR2 sequences are PRHDT and FYEKMQ (reference sequence). V lost 5 bases and J lost 1, with 11 bases in between. The CDR3 is 15 residues long. CDR3 amino acids: CASSLRAVNTGELFF. CDR3 nucleotides: TGTGCCAGCAGCCTAAGGGCTGTGAACACCGGGGAGCTGTTTTTT.

The rearrangement links TRBV7-6 to TRBJ2-5; either TRBD1 or TRBD2 may fit D (5 bases each). The DNA end is a closer match to TRBJ2-7, so the J assignment may be wrong. The CDR3 loop spans 15 amino acids. CDR1 SGHVS and CDR2 FNYEAQ come from the germline V gene. The CDR3 spells CASSSRPGRKDEQYF. Written as DNA, the CDR3 is TGTGCCAGCAGCTCCCGGCCGGGACGGAAGGACGAGCAGTACTTC.

The gene calls are TRBV6-5 and TRBJ2-1; 8 bases are a match to TRBD1. The ends lost 2 bases at V and 7 bases at J; junction bases unmatched: 7. The CDR3 consists of 15 residues. The germline V gene has CDR1 MNHEY and CDR2 SVGAGI. The CDR3 DNA is TGTGCCAGCAGTTACCGACAGGGGAGGTCGAATGAGCAGTTCTTC. The encoded protein is CASSYRQGRSNEQFF.

J is TRBJ1-2 and V is TRBV5-5; D possibly corresponds to TRBD1 (5 bases). There are 13 residues in the CDR3. Trimming removed 3 bases from V and 3 bases from J, with 9 bases in between. Germline V gives CDR1 SGHKS, CDR2 YYEKEE (reference sequence). This CDR3 is CASSSGTDYGYTF. CDR3 coding DNA: TGTGCCAGCAGCTCTGGGACGGACTATGGCTACACCTTC.

This sequence joins TRBV2 and TRBJ2-5, with TRBD1 identical over 9 bases. This CDR3 is built from 15 residues. Germline V gene sequence: CDR1 SNHLY, CDR2 FYNNEI. The J segment lost 5 bases and the V segment lost 3 bases, leaving 7 bases of the junction unmatched. The CDR3 DNA reads TGTGCCAGCAGTGAGAAGACAGGGGGAATGGAGACCCAGTACTTC. It encodes CASSEKTGGMETQYF.

This clone was counted only a few times. The V and J genes are TRBV7-8 and TRBJ1-1, with no clear D. The germline V gene encodes CDR1 SGHVS and CDR2 FQNEAQ. CDR3 length equals 13 residues. Between the trimmed V and J ends, which lost 2 bases and 1 base, there was a span of 5 bases. The CDR3 region has the DNA TGTGCCAGCAGCTTATACCCGAACACTGAAGCTTTCTTT. Its translation is CASSLYPNTEAFF.

The CDR3 region is CASSISSFFRSSTDTQYF. Written as DNA, the CDR3 is TGTGCCAGTAGTATATCCTCCTTTTTTAGATCTAGCACAGATACGCAGTATTTT. The rearrangement links TRBV19 to TRBJ2-3; D is ambiguous. Germline values: CDR1 LNHDA, CDR2 SQIVND (reference sequence). V lost 2 bases, J lost 0 bases, and 18 bases lay in between. The CDR3 is 18 amino acids. Filled out from reference TRBV19 and TRBJ2-3, the complete variable domain reads DGGITQSPKYLFRKEGQNVTLSCEQNLNHDAMYWYRQDPGQGLRLIYYSQIVNDFQKGDIAEGYSVSREKKESFPLTVTSAQKNPTAFYLCASSISSFFRSSTDTQYFGPGTRLTVL.

V gene TRBV5-1 combines with J gene TRBJ2-1; D is ambiguous. This CDR3 is 15 amino acids long. Trimming left V 1 base short and J 4 bases short, with 12 bases between. Germline V CDR1 and CDR2: SGHRS, YFSETQ. The DNA of the CDR3 is TGCGCCAGCAGCTTGAACTGGGGTTCATACAATGAGCAGTTCTTC. This sequence encodes CASSLNWGSYNEQFF.